The 19 T cell receptor beta chains below all came from one sample that was sequenced in a study of metastatic and nonmetastatic thyroid tumors. TCRdb re-processed the PCR reads through MiXCR. The sample records about 43,000 clones, about 3.3% being singletons. No treatment of any kind had been given to any patient before thyroid surgery. Material for sequencing was blood. Source of these receptors: a female donor with papillary thyroid cancer or a benign thyroid nodule (not recorded which). Some clones in this sample may be carry-over from other donors' samples.

In this sample, this clone turned up many times. The chain uses TRBV28 and TRBJ1-5; D is ambiguous. From germline, CDR1 is MDHEN and CDR2 SYDVKM. The V and J ends lost 2 bases and 15 bases respectively, with 11 bases between them. CDR3 length equals 11 residues. CDR3 bases: TGTGCCAGCAGTTTAGGGTCAAAAGGGCATTTT. Translated, it gives CASSLGSKGHF.

This clone was detected many times. The chain couples TRBV20-1 to TRBJ2-7; D gene uncertain. CDR3 length: 14 residues. Trimming took 2 bases from V and 3 from J, leaving 14 bases between them. The germline gives CDR1 DFQATT, CDR2 SNEGSKA (reference sequence). The CDR3 region is CSARKGSNSYEQYF. In DNA form, the CDR3 reads TGCAGTGCTAGAAAAGGGTCCAATAGCTACGAGCAGTACTTC.

The chain has TRBV30 and TRBJ1-2; unclear D gene. Per the germline V gene, CDR1 is GTSNPN and CDR2 is SVGIG (reference sequence). Trimming took 3 bases from V and 4 from J, leaving 6 bases between them. The CDR3 has 11 amino acids. Here the CDR3 DNA reads TGTGCCTGGAGCGCTGGCTATGGCTACACCTTC. It encodes CAWSAGYGYTF.

The chain combines TRBV6-1 with TRBJ1-5; 10 bases line up with TRBD1. The CDR3 contains 13 residues. Germline assignment: CDR1 MNHNS and CDR2 SASEGT. The J segment lost 5 bases and the V segment lost 8 bases, leaving 3 bases of the junction unmatched. The CDR3 loop is CASLGQGHQPQHF. For the CDR3, the DNA is TGTGCCAGCCTGGGACAGGGGCATCAGCCCCAGCATTTT.

This clone was observed many times. This chain uses TRBV14 with TRBJ2-4, with D tentatively TRBD2 (6 bases). This CDR3 spans 16 amino acids. V lost 3 bases to trimming and J lost 1 base, with 13 bases between them. The germline V gene encodes CDR1 SGHDN and CDR2 FVKESK. CDR3 coding DNA: TGTGCCAGCAGCCATGGGAGAGGAGGGGCCAAAAACATTCAGTACTTC. Amino acid sequence: CASSHGRGGAKNIQYF.

Many counts were recorded for this clone. The V gene is TRBV15, the J gene TRBJ2-1; 9 bases map to TRBD1. The CDR3 length is 13 residues. Germline CDR1 LNHNV, CDR2 YYDKDF (reference sequence). Trimming took 5 bases from V and 9 from J; bases not matched to a gene: 5. CDR3 residues: CATSGDRVGEQFF. CDR3 DNA: TGTGCCACCAGCGGGGACAGGGTGGGTGAGCAGTTCTTC.

The chain has TRBV6-5 and TRBJ2-2; the D gene is possibly TRBD2 (6 bases). Trimming left V 2 bases short and J 5 bases short, with 6 bases between. The CDR3 sequence is 13 residues long. The V gene's germline CDR1 is MNHEY and CDR2 SVGAGI. As DNA, the CDR3 is TGTGCCAGCAGTTACCGGGAGACCGGGGAGCTGTTTTTT. Translating it yields CASSYRETGELFF.

Ten or more counts support this clone. The chain carries TRBV6-2 or TRBV6-3 and TRBJ2-1; 11 positions match TRBD2. CDR3 length: 15 amino acids. V shed 7 bases and J 4 bases; nucleotides not matched to a gene: 6. Per the germline V gene, CDR1 is MNHEY and CDR2 is SVGEGT. The CDR3 DNA reads as TGTGCCAGCACTAGCGGGAGGATTAGTTACAATGAGCAGTTCTTC. Protein product: CASTSGRISYNEQFF.

This clone turned up a few times. The chain is built from TRBV2 and TRBJ1-3; D is undetermined. The CDR3 runs to 14 residues. Trimming removed 5 bases at V and 0 bases at J, with 8 bases between. Germline V lookup: CDR1 SNHLY, CDR2 FYNNEI. The CDR3 here is CASSQESSGNTIYF. The CDR3 DNA is TGTGCCAGCAGTCAGGAGAGCTCTGGAAACACCATATATTTT.

In DNA, the CDR3 is TGTGCCAGCAGCCAGCTACAGGGGACGGGAGAGACCCAGTACTTC. Amino acid sequence: CASSQLQGTGETQYF. The chain carries TRBV28 and TRBJ2-5, with 7 nucleotides matching TRBD1. This CDR3 has 15 residues. Germline values: CDR1 MDHEN, CDR2 SYDVKM. V was pared by 6 bases and J by 4 bases, with 11 bases of the junction left unmatched.

The V and J genes are TRBV6-1 and TRBJ2-2; TRBD1 matches 9 bases. The CDR3 runs 16 residues. Germline trimming cut 5 bases from V and 1 base from J; bases unmatched to any gene: 5. In germline, CDR1 is MNHNS, CDR2 SASEGT. This chain's CDR3 is CASSRDRERNTGELFF. As DNA, the CDR3 is TGTGCCAGCAGTCGGGACAGGGAAAGGAACACCGGGGAGCTGTTTTTT.

This clone is categorized as medium-sized. This sequence joins TRBV20-1 and TRBJ2-1; D uncertain. The length of the CDR3 is 13 residues. Germline CDR1 DFQATT, CDR2 SNEGSKA (reference sequence). V was pared by 6 bases and J by 5 bases, with 14 bases between. The CDR3 nucleotides read TGCAGTGCGGAGCTTCTTTCCGACAATGAGCAGTTCTTC. This encodes CSAELLSDNEQFF.

This clone has a count of ten or more. This chain links TRBV4-1 with TRBJ1-5; no firm D call. This CDR3 has 15 residues. Germline assignment: CDR1 MGHRA and CDR2 YSYEKL. V was cut by 2 bases and J by 7 bases, with 15 bases left in between. The CDR3 sequence: CASSQTRVTRQPQHF. The CDR3 nucleotides read TGCGCCAGCAGCCAAACGAGGGTAACAAGACAGCCCCAGCATTTT.

This clone was seen many times. V usage is TRBV6-1 and J usage is TRBJ1-1, with D perhaps matching TRBD1 (6 bases). CDR3 length equals 15 residues. The V gene's germline CDR1 is MNHNS and CDR2 SASEGT. V dropped 5 bases and J dropped 7 bases, with 20 bases sitting between them. This CDR3 is CASSLTGKGGGEAFF. CDR3 in DNA: TGTGCCAGCAGTCTGACAGGTAAGGGAGGTGGTGAAGCTTTCTTT.

This clone was recorded a few times. The chain employs TRBV6-2 or TRBV6-3 and TRBJ1-6; 7 bases map to TRBD1. Germline V CDR1 and CDR2: MNHEY, SVGEGT. This CDR3 is 14 amino acids long. Trimming at V came to 2 bases and at J to 9 bases, leaving 4 bases not matched to a gene. CDR3 coding DNA: TGTGCCAGCAGTTACCTACACAGGGGTTCACCCCTCCACTTT. It is translated as CASSYLHRGSPLHF.

The chain is built from TRBV6-1 and TRBJ1-3, with D uncertain. Trimming took 8 bases from V and 1 from J, leaving 12 bases between them. The CDR3 has 14 residues. Germline-derived CDR1 and CDR2 are MNHNS and SASEGT. The CDR3 here is CASHTVSSGNTIYF. The CDR3 DNA reads as TGTGCCAGCCACACAGTGTCTTCTGGAAACACCATATATTTT.

This clone has a count of ten or more. The chain recombines TRBV5-1 with TRBJ2-6, with 7 bases matching TRBD1. This CDR3 is 17 amino acids long. Germline values: CDR1 SGHRS, CDR2 YFSETQ. After removal of 4 bases from V and 0 bases from J, the junction contained 7 bases not matched to a gene. CDR3 sequence: CASSKTGASSGANVLTF. CDR3 nucleotides: TGCGCCAGCAGCAAAACAGGGGCCAGCTCTGGGGCCAACGTCCTGACTTTC.

This clone ranks as medium-sized. This chain connects TRBV30 to TRBJ2-7, with D maybe TRBD1 (6 bases). Germline loops: CDR1 GTSNPN, CDR2 SVGIG (reference sequence). V was clipped by 2 bases and J by 3 bases, with 8 bases between them. The CDR3 covers 12 residues. The CDR3 loop reads CAWSTDSYEQYF. CDR3 nucleotide sequence: TGTGCCTGGAGTACGGACAGCTACGAGCAGTACTTC.

This clone occurred a few times. This sequence joins TRBV6-2 or TRBV6-3 and TRBJ2-2; 8 bases match TRBD1. The germline V gene encodes CDR1 MNHEY and CDR2 SVGEGT. The J segment lost 4 bases and the V segment lost 5 bases, leaving 9 bases of the junction unmatched. CDR3 length: 16 amino acids. CDR3 sequence reads: CASSRSTGVVTGELFF. In DNA, the CDR3 is TGTGCCAGCAGTCGTTCGACAGGGGTGGTCACCGGGGAGCTGTTTTTT.